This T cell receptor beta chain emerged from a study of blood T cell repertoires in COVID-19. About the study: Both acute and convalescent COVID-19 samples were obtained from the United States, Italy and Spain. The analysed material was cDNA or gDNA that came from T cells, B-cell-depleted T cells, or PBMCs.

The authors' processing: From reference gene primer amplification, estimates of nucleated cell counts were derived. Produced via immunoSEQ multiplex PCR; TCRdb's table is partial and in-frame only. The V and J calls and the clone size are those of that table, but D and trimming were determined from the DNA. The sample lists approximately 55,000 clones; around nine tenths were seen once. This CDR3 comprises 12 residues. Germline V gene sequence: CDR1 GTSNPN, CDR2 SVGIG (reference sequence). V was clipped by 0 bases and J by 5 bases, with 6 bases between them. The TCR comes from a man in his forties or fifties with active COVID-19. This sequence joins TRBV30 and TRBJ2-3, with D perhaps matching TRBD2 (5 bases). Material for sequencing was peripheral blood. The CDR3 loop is CAWSVGGDTQYF. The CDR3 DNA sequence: TGTGCCTGGAGTGTAGGAGGAGATACGCAGTATTTT.